The rows below give T cell receptor beta chains drawn from one sample of a study of blood T cell repertoires in COVID-19. The repertoire was sequenced with immunoSEQ multiplex PCR; TCRdb's copy has only in-frame clones and lacks some. Altogether some 220,000 clones are present, 85% to 90% being singletons, with the ten largest covering around 3.2%. The sample comprised PBMCs or T cells enriched from blood (not recorded which). The receptors were sampled from a woman between 18 and 29 years old in a cohort exposed to, infected with or recovered from COVID-19 (not recorded which). CDR3s include the opening cysteine and the closing phenylalanine or tryptophan. D genes are given only for firm matches. Clone size is shown for a subset of rows, as once, few, many or a class of expanded clone.

v_gene	d_gene	abundance	j_gene	CDR3nt	CDR3aa
TRBV15	.	.	TRBJ1-1	TGTGCCACCAGCAGACGGGACTTGGGGACGACTGAAGCTTTCTTT	CATSRRDLGTTEAFF
TRBV4-2	TRBD2	.	TRBJ2-2	TGTGCCAGCAGCCAAGATAGCGGGTCGACGAACACCGGGGAGCTGTTTTTT	CASSQDSGSTNTGELFF
TRBV29-1	TRBD2	.	TRBJ2-7	TGCAGCGTTGTACTAGCGGGAGCTGGCAACGAGCAGTACTTC	CSVVLAGAGNEQYF
TRBV7-9	.	.	TRBJ2-2	TGTGCCAGCAGCGGAGGCCCGGGACACCACACCGGGGAGCTGTTTTTT	CASSGGPGHHTGELFF
TRBV18	.	.	TRBJ2-4	TGTGCCAGCTCACCACCCCTAGACGGCAAAAACATTCAGTACTTC	CASSPPLDGKNIQYF
TRBV7-6	TRBD2	.	TRBJ2-3	TGTGCCAGCACCGCAAACGGGGGGAGCACAGATACGCAGTATTTT	CASTANGGSTDTQYF
TRBV7-2	TRBD2	.	TRBJ2-2	TGTGCCAGCAGCCCCCGTGGGGGCGGGGGGGCAGGGGAGCTGTTTTTT	CASSPRGGGGAGELFF
TRBV18	.	.	TRBJ1-1	TGTGCCAGCTCACCACCGTTGGGCAGGGAGGCTGAAGCTTTCTTT	CASSPPLGREAEAFF
TRBV25-1	.	.	TRBJ1-2	TGTGCCAGCAGTGATGGCCGGGGGGATGGCTACACCTTC	CASSDGRGDGYTF
TRBV4-2	TRBD2	.	TRBJ2-7	TGTGCCAGCAGCCAAGATTTCACTAGCGGCTCCTACGAGCAGTACTTC	CASSQDFTSGSYEQYF
TRBV7-8	TRBD2	.	TRBJ2-1	TGTGCCAGCAGCTGGGGACTAGCGGGTTACAATGAGCAGTTCTTC	CASSWGLAGYNEQFF
TRBV2	.	.	TRBJ1-5	TGTGCCAGCAGTGAAAGGTCGGGTAGCAATCAGCCCCAGCATTTT	CASSERSGSNQPQHF
TRBV6-5	TRBD1	.	TRBJ1-5	TGTGCCAGCGAACTTGGGACAGGGAATCAGCCCCAGCATTTT	CASELGTGNQPQHF
TRBV25-1	.	once	TRBJ2-1	TGTGCCAGCAGTGAATACAGGGACTACAATGAGCAGTTCTTC	CASSEYRDYNEQFF
TRBV19	.	.	TRBJ1-1	TGTGCCAGTAGTATAGTTGAGGAAGGGAGCACTGAAGCTTTCTTT	CASSIVEEGSTEAFF
TRBV18	TRBD1	.	TRBJ1-4	TGTGCCAGCTCACCAGAGACAGGGACTAATGAAAAACTGTTTTTT	CASSPETGTNEKLFF
TRBV5-1	TRBD1	.	TRBJ2-1	TGCGCCAGCAGCCCAACAGGGGGAGACTACAATGAGCAGTTCTTC	CASSPTGGDYNEQFF
TRBV2	.	.	TRBJ1-2	TGTGCCAGCAGTGACGCACAGCTCTATGGCTACACCTTC	CASSDAQLYGYTF
TRBV3-1/TRBV3-2	TRBD2	.	TRBJ2-7	TGTGCCAGCAGCCAAGGATCGGGCGGGGGGACCTACGAGCAGTACTTC	CASSQGSGGGTYEQYF
TRBV29-1	TRBD1	.	TRBJ2-3	TGCAGCGTCGCCCCAGGGGGCGTAGGAACAGATACGCAGTATTTT	CSVAPGGVGTDTQYF
TRBV12-2	.	.	TRBJ2-2	TGTGCAAGTCGCTTAGTCGTTTCTAGCGGGAGGGGGCCTTCGAACACCGGGGAGCTGTTTTTT	CASRLVVSSGRGPSNTGELFF
TRBV28	.	.	TRBJ1-5	TGTGCCACCACCCGTTGGAGGGGCGACCAGCGACAGCCCCAGCATTTT	CATTRWRGDQRQPQHF
TRBV28	TRBD1	.	TRBJ2-7	TGTGCCAGCAGTACCCAGACAGGGTCTGACGAGCAGTACTTC	CASSTQTGSDEQYF
TRBV6-5	.	.	TRBJ2-1	TGTGCCAGCAGGTCGGGGGGCCCAATTTACAATGAGCAGTTCTTC	CASRSGGPIYNEQFF
TRBV5-6	TRBD2	.	TRBJ2-5	TGTGCCAGCAGCTTGTACGGCGGGGGGGAGACCCAGTACTTC	CASSLYGGGETQYF
TRBV5-1	TRBD1	.	TRBJ1-2	TGCGCCAGCAGCTTGGGGGACAGTGACGAATCCTATGGCTACACCTTC	CASSLGDSDESYGYTF
TRBV6-1	TRBD2	.	TRBJ2-1	TGTGCCAGCAGTGAAGGCGGGACTACCTACAATGAGCAGTTCTTC	CASSEGGTTYNEQFF
TRBV3-1/TRBV3-2	TRBD2	.	TRBJ2-6	TGTGCCAGCAGCCAAGAGGTAGCGGGAGGCTCTGGGGCCAACGTCCTGACTTTC	CASSQEVAGGSGANVLTF
TRBV5-8	TRBD1	.	TRBJ1-2	TGTGCCAGCAGCCTGGGACAGGGAGTTGGCTACACCTTC	CASSLGQGVGYTF